These 14 T cell receptor beta chains share one sample of origin, sequenced in a study of blood T cell repertoires in COVID-19. Sequenced by immunoSEQ multiplex PCR; TCRdb stores in-frame clones only, minus some. The sample holds fewer than 350,000 clones, approximately 83% seen once. The material sequenced was peripheral blood. These receptor sequences come from a woman aged 25 to 39 who had recovered from COVID-19.

The rearrangement uses TRBV5-1 and TRBJ1-5; TRBD1 matches at 9 bases. The CDR3 is made up of 18 amino acids. V was pared by 3 bases and J by 6 bases, with 16 bases of the junction left unmatched. CDR1 is SGHRS and CDR2 is YFSETQ in the germline V gene. CDR3 amino acids: CASSSSSDRGADFQPQHF. The CDR3 region has the DNA TGCGCCAGCAGCTCGTCCTCGGACAGGGGCGCGGATTTTCAGCCCCAGCATTTT.

The sample holds one count of this clone. The V gene is TRBV3-1 (or the pseudogene TRBV3-2), the J gene TRBJ2-1; D is perhaps TRBD2 (6 bases). Trimming removed 1 base at V and 14 bases at J, with 15 bases between. The CDR3 runs to 13 residues. Germline V gene sequence: CDR1 LGHDT, CDR2 YNNKEL (reference sequence). The CDR3 nucleotides read TGTGCCAGCAGCCAAGGGAGGGGCCAACCGGAGTTCTTC. Residues: CASSQGRGQPEFF.

This sequence joins TRBV19 and TRBJ2-1; D is perhaps TRBD1 (6 bases). The V end was cut by 9 bases, the J end by 9 bases, with 24 bases between. The CDR3 has 15 amino acids. Germline-derived CDR1 and CDR2 are LNHDA and SQIVND (reference sequence). The CDR3 spells CASQVRARGGTEQFF. DNA for the CDR3: TGTGCCAGCCAGGTGCGAGCCAGAGGGGGAACTGAGCAGTTCTTC.

This chain uses TRBV7-2 with TRBJ2-7; 8 bases fit TRBD1. Looked up from germline, CDR1 is SGHTA and CDR2 is FQGNSA. The trim removed 4 bases at V and 0 bases at J, leaving 5 bases unmatched. This CDR3 comprises 15 residues. The CDR3 here is CASSYSGTGSYEQYF. In nucleotides, the CDR3 is TGTGCCAGCAGCTACTCCGGGACAGGCTCCTACGAGCAGTACTTC.

This clone showed up just a few times. The chain joins TRBV27 to TRBJ1-6; TRBD1 matches 7 bases. Germline CDR1 and CDR2: MNHEY and SMNVEV (reference sequence). The CDR3 loop spans 14 amino acids. J was trimmed by 7 bases and V by 3 bases; bases with no gene match: 3. Here the CDR3 reads CASSFGTANSPLHF. As DNA, the CDR3 is TGTGCCAGCAGTTTCGGGACAGCAAATTCACCCCTCCACTTT.

This rearrangement joins TRBV27 to TRBJ1-2; 7 nucleotides match TRBD1. Germline assignment: CDR1 MNHEY and CDR2 SMNVEV (reference sequence). V was clipped by 5 bases and J by 4 bases; unmatched bases: 4. The CDR3 length is 13 residues. CDR3 region: CASSRDSLYGYTF. CDR3 nucleotides: TGTGCCAGCAGTAGGGACAGTCTCTATGGCTACACCTTC.

The gene calls are TRBV6-2 or TRBV6-3 and TRBJ2-7, with D unclear. The CDR3 extends over 14 amino acids. V was cut by 2 bases and J by 6 bases, with 14 bases left in between. CDR1 and CDR2 from the germline V gene are MNHEY and SVGEGT. CDR3 loop: CASSYSGPRSEQYF. DNA for the CDR3: TGTGCCAGCAGTTACAGTGGGCCCCGGTCCGAGCAGTACTTC.

The chain is built from TRBV5-1 and TRBJ2-1; TRBD2 might be the D (5 bases). Germline V gene data show CDR1 as SGHRS and CDR2 as YFSETQ. The CDR3 runs to 22 residues. Trimming cost V 2 bases and J 0 bases, with 30 bases left between them. The CDR3 sequence: CASSFGVPGRAQIRSSYNEQFF. Written as DNA, the CDR3 is TGCGCCAGCAGCTTCGGGGTACCCGGGCGGGCCCAAATAAGAAGCTCCTACAATGAGCAGTTCTTC.

V gene TRBV6-5 combines with J gene TRBJ1-5; no clear D. V dropped 4 bases and J dropped 3 bases, with 13 bases sitting between them. The CDR3 runs to 15 residues. From germline, CDR1 is MNHEY and CDR2 SVGAGI. The CDR3 DNA reads TGTGCCAGCAGTTCTGAACTCTTCAACAATCAGCCCCAGCATTTT. This encodes CASSSELFNNQPQHF.

The chain employs TRBV28 and TRBJ2-7; 10 bases map to TRBD1. Per germline, CDR1 MDHEN and CDR2 SYDVKM. Trimming cost V 6 bases and J 3 bases; bases outside gene matches: 14. The CDR3 runs 17 residues. The CDR3 region is CASSGQGGPSGYYEQYF. CDR3 DNA: TGTGCCAGCAGCGGACAGGGGGGCCCCAGTGGGTACTACGAGCAGTACTTC.

The chain links TRBV28 to TRBJ1-2; D unresolved. Germline V CDR1 and CDR2: MDHEN, SYDVKM. V was cut by 7 bases and J by 4 bases, with 19 bases left in between. The CDR3 consists of 15 residues. For the CDR3, the DNA is TGTGCCAGCACCTTGGCGGCTCCTCGGGGCTATGGCTACACCTTC. Translated, it gives CASTLAAPRGYGYTF.

The chain is built from TRBV6-5 and TRBJ2-7; 7 bases map to TRBD2. The germline V gene has CDR1 MNHEY and CDR2 SVGAGI. Unmatched junction bases numbered 12, after V lost 7 bases and J lost 3 bases. CDR3 size: 15 residues. The CDR3, as DNA: TGTGCCAGCACCGGACTAGGCAGGGAGCTCTACGAGCAGTACTTC. It is translated as CASTGLGRELYEQYF.

In this sample, this clone turned up a few times. The gene calls are TRBV18 and TRBJ2-3, with a possible D match to TRBD1 (6 bases). Germline lookup yields CDR1 KGHSH and CDR2 LQKENI. Trimming took 7 bases from V and 3 from J, leaving 17 bases between them. The CDR3 sequence is 15 residues long. CDR3 in DNA: TGTGCCAGCTGTCAGGGGCGGTTAAGGACAGATACGCAGTATTTT. Translating it yields CASCQGRLRTDTQYF.

The chain uses TRBV19 and TRBJ2-5; TRBD1 agrees at 7 bases. This CDR3 region has 16 residues. J lost 4 bases, V lost 0 bases, and 8 bases had no gene match. Germline CDR1 and CDR2: LNHDA and SQIVND (reference sequence). The CDR3 protein is CASSIDPGGFGETQYF. The CDR3 nucleotides read TGTGCCAGTAGTATAGATCCAGGGGGTTTTGGAGAGACCCAGTACTTC.